This TCR beta chain was retrieved from a study of cytomegalovirus exposure and HLA in healthy donors. Study observations and caveats: In a later analysis, the majority of CMV-associated beta chains seemingly showed HLA restriction. One cluster of highly shared sequence variants probably arose as a sequencing artifact.

CDR3 size: 13 residues. V gave up 4 bases and J gave up 2 bases, with 10 bases separating them. In germline, CDR1 is SGHRS, CDR2 YFSETQ. Each of the donors was a healthy bone marrow donor. Points on this clone: Its specificity is not known.

60 Vbeta and 13 Jbeta primers were used in PCR. TCRdb's table, derived via immunoSEQ multiplex PCR, lists solely in-frame clones and lacks some. The sample has roughly 200,000 clones; 75% to 85% are singletons. This sequence originates from a woman between 35 and 50 years old in good health and CMV-seronegative. The specimen was PBMCs. The rearrangement uses TRBV5-1 and TRBJ2-7; the D gene is possibly TRBD1 (6 bases). In nucleotides, the CDR3 is TGCGCCAGCAGCGGGGACAATACCTACGAGCAGTACTTC. The encoded protein is CASSGDNTYEQYF.